A single sample is the source of the 27 T cell receptor beta chains below, sequenced in a study of control samples from healthy donors and cancer patients. The method was immunoSEQ multiplex PCR; TCRdb's version includes in-frame clones alone and lacks a portion of them. The sample lists some 100,000 clones, about 88% occurring once. The sample taken for sequencing was blood. The receptor source for this set is a woman aged 50 to 65 in good health.

The chain uses TRBV6-2 or TRBV6-3 and TRBJ1-2, with D maybe TRBD1 (5 bases). The germline V and J ends were trimmed by 4 bases and 7 bases, with 13 bases remaining between them. From germline, CDR1 is MNHEY and CDR2 SVGEGT. CDR3 length: 13 amino acids. The chain's CDR3 is CASSSQGLGGYTF. For the CDR3, the DNA is TGTGCCAGCAGTTCGCAGGGACTTGGTGGCTACACCTTC.

This rearrangement joins TRBV29-1 to TRBJ1-2, with TRBD1 matching over 7 bases. This CDR3 has 14 residues. Germline values: CDR1 SQVTM, CDR2 ANQGSEA. The V segment lost 4 bases and the J segment 3 bases; nucleotides outside the gene matches: 8. The CDR3 nucleotides are TGCAGCGTTGCTCAGGGGGTCTCGGACTATGGCTACACCTTC. Translated, it gives CSVAQGVSDYGYTF.

This sequence joins TRBV29-1 and TRBJ1-3, with D uncertain. Trimming shortened V by 4 bases and J by 1 base, and 8 bases separated the two germline ends. The CDR3 contains 13 residues. Germline V lookup: CDR1 SQVTM, CDR2 ANQGSEA. The CDR3 DNA reads as TGCAGCGTTGTTCCCGGATCTGGAAACACCATATATTTT. It yields the protein CSVVPGSGNTIYF.

V gene TRBV27 combines with J gene TRBJ1-5; TRBD1 matches 7 bases. The CDR3 sequence is 14 residues long. V lost 5 bases and J lost 5; bases outside the gene matches: 6. Germline values: CDR1 MNHEY, CDR2 SMNVEV (reference sequence). CDR3 residues: CASSADRLDQPQHF. CDR3 coding DNA: TGTGCCAGCAGTGCGGACAGGCTGGATCAGCCCCAGCATTTT.

The V gene is TRBV18, the J gene TRBJ1-1; no firm D call. Trimming stripped 1 base from V and 1 base from J, with 7 bases between. This CDR3 is built from 14 residues. Per the germline V gene, CDR1 is KGHSH and CDR2 is LQKENI. CDR3 DNA: TGTGCCAGCTCACCACAGGGCGGGAACACTGAAGCTTTCTTT. It yields the protein CASSPQGGNTEAFF.

This chain joins TRBV5-1 and TRBJ2-3, with 10 bases that match TRBD1. Trimming removed 0 bases from V and 6 bases from J; junction bases left unmatched: 7. There are 16 residues in the CDR3. Germline V gene lookup returns CDR1 SGHRS and CDR2 YFSETQ. In DNA form, the CDR3 reads TGCGCCAGCAGCTTGGCACGCGGGACAGGGGAGGATACGCAGTATTTT. Residues: CASSLARGTGEDTQYF.

The chain carries TRBV5-1 and TRBJ2-7; 13 bases match TRBD2. CDR3 length equals 15 residues. CDR1 is SGHRS and CDR2 is YFSETQ in the germline V gene. J was trimmed by 4 bases and V by 1 base; bases with no gene match: 2. The CDR3 nucleotides read TGCGCCAGCAGCTTGTCGACTAGCGGGGGGTACGAGCAGTACTTC. Amino acids: CASSLSTSGGYEQYF.

The chain recombines TRBV27 with TRBJ1-2, with D unclear. The CDR3 spans 15 residues. V lost 5 bases and J 4 bases, leaving 17 bases between the germline ends. Germline CDR1 MNHEY, CDR2 SMNVEV (reference sequence). The chain's CDR3 is CASSHSMTRTYGYTF. In DNA, the CDR3 is TGTGCCAGCAGTCATTCCATGACACGAACCTATGGCTACACCTTC.

The rearrangement uses TRBV2 and TRBJ1-1, with D maybe TRBD1 (6 bases). The CDR3 spans 17 residues. Germline CDR1 is SNHLY and CDR2 is FYNNEI. The V and J ends lost 5 bases and 1 base respectively, with 20 bases between them. The CDR3 DNA is TGTGCCAGCAGTTCGCAATTCTTGACAGGACGGAACACTGAAGCTTTCTTT. It is translated as CASSSQFLTGRNTEAFF.

The J gene is TRBJ2-1, the V gene TRBV20-1, with D tentatively TRBD1 (5 bases). This CDR3 has 11 amino acids. The ends were cut back, 5 bases at V and 8 bases at J, with 10 bases in the middle. CDR1 and CDR2 from the germline V gene are DFQATT and SNEGSKA (reference sequence). CDR3 nucleotide sequence: TGCAGTGCTCTGGCAGGGTATGAGCAGTTCTTC. Encoded protein: CSALAGYEQFF.

In this sample, this clone turned up once. The chain is built from TRBV5-1 and TRBJ2-1; D may correspond to TRBD1 or TRBD2 (5 bases each). The CDR3 is 15 amino acids. The germline gives CDR1 SGHRS, CDR2 YFSETQ. Trimming cost V 1 base and J 9 bases, with 17 bases left between them. The CDR3 spells CASSLYSLGVGEQFF. CDR3 DNA: TGCGCCAGCAGCTTGTACTCCCTGGGGGTTGGTGAGCAGTTCTTC.

This clone came up once. This rearrangement joins TRBV7-3 to TRBJ2-5, with 7 bases aligning to TRBD2. Per germline, CDR1 SGHTA and CDR2 FQGTGA. CDR3 length equals 17 residues. Unmatched junction bases numbered 10, after V lost 2 bases and J lost 1 base. CDR3 sequence (DNA): TGTGCCAGCAGCTTACGGGGAGGGGCAGGGACCCAAGAGACCCAGTACTTC. Its translation is CASSLRGGAGTQETQYF.

The CDR3 DNA sequence: TGTGCCAGCAGCCACCATGGCTACACCTTC. This encodes CASSHHGYTF. The chain joins TRBV6-2 or TRBV6-3 to TRBJ1-2; no clear D gene. Trimming took 6 bases from V and 6 from J, leaving 5 bases between them. CDR1 is MNHEY, CDR2 SVGEGT, per germline. This CDR3 is built from 10 residues.

This clone was seen a single time. The gene calls are TRBV4-1 and TRBJ2-1, with unresolved D. CDR1 and CDR2 (germline): MGHRA, YSYEKL. The CDR3 consists of 17 residues. The V end was cut by 0 bases, the J end by 4 bases, with 16 bases between. The CDR3 region has the DNA TGCGCCAGCAGCCAAGATGCCCACACCGGCGATTACAATGAGCAGTTCTTC. It codes for CASSQDAHTGDYNEQFF.

About this clone itself: The conserved closing phenylalanine or tryptophan is absent in this CDR3, likely reflecting a read error. The DNA is omitted, as the CDR3 cannot be located on it reliably, and the CDR3 follows TCRdb's listing. The V and J genes are TRBV3-1 (or the pseudogene TRBV3-2) and TRBJ2-6; the D segment call TRBD1 is taken from the table without a DNA check. The CDR3 contains 10 residues when both ends are counted. Germline V gives CDR1 LGHDT, CDR2 YNNKEL (reference sequence). CDR3 region: CASSQARQGI.

The chain carries TRBV28 and TRBJ1-2; possibly TRBD1 for D (5 bases). V lost 7 bases, J lost 4 bases, and 10 bases lay in between. The CDR3 extends over 12 amino acids. In germline, CDR1 is MDHEN, CDR2 SYDVKM. The DNA of the CDR3 is TGTGCCAGCACGACGACAGTCTATGGCTACACCTTC. This gives the protein CASTTTVYGYTF.

This clone appeared once. The chain employs TRBV23-1 and TRBJ1-1; D is unresolved. TRBV23-1 is identified as an open reading frame with a role that is uncertain. The CDR3 sequence is 15 residues long. Trimming removed 9 bases at V and 2 bases at J, with 19 bases between. The CDR3 bases are TGCGCCAGTCTAACGGACGAATGGGCAAACACTGAAGCTTTCTTT. It specifies CASLTDEWANTEAFF.

This chain uses TRBV30 with TRBJ2-5; a possible D gene is TRBD1 (7 bases). Looked up from germline, CDR1 is GTSNPN and CDR2 is SVGIG (reference sequence). The CDR3 has 13 residues. In DNA form, the CDR3 reads TGTGCGGGACTCGGGGGTCAGGGGGGTAACCAGTACTTC. Residues: CAGLGGQGGNQYF.

The table lists this clone with a count of one. The chain combines TRBV2 with TRBJ2-5, with D unresolved. This CDR3 spans 11 amino acids. Trimming shortened V by 6 bases and J by 7 bases, and 9 bases separated the two germline ends. Germline V gene sequence: CDR1 SNHLY, CDR2 FYNNEI. CDR3 sequence: CASSALGTQYF. For the CDR3, the DNA is TGTGCCAGCAGCGCCCTGGGGACCCAGTACTTC.

V and J are TRBV19 and TRBJ2-1; tentatively, D is TRBD1 (6 bases). The germline gives CDR1 LNHDA, CDR2 SQIVND (reference sequence). The length of the CDR3 is 12 residues. The ends were cut back, 8 bases at V and 13 bases at J, with 18 bases in the middle. This CDR3 is CASGDRSKPQFF. In nucleotides, the CDR3 is TGTGCCAGTGGTGACAGGTCGAAGCCCCAGTTCTTC.

The gene calls are TRBV7-3 and TRBJ2-1; 7 bases are a match to TRBD2. CDR3 length equals 18 residues. Trimming took 1 base from V and 4 from J; bases not matched to a gene: 13. In germline, CDR1 is SGHTA, CDR2 FQGTGA. CDR3 protein: CASSLRSFREASYNEQFF. For the CDR3, the DNA is TGTGCCAGCAGCTTAAGGTCGTTCCGGGAGGCCAGTTACAATGAGCAGTTCTTC.

This rearrangement joins TRBV3-1 (or the pseudogene TRBV3-2) to TRBJ1-2; D is ambiguous. The CDR3 runs 13 residues. Germline V gene sequence: CDR1 LGHDT, CDR2 YNNKEL (reference sequence). V lost 2 bases, J lost 4 bases, and 8 bases lay in between. The CDR3 sequence is CASSQRAGYGYTF. The CDR3 DNA sequence: TGTGCCAGCAGCCAACGAGCCGGCTATGGCTACACCTTC.

The J gene is TRBJ1-2, the V gene TRBV5-6; 8 nucleotides agree with TRBD1. The germline gives CDR1 SGHDT, CDR2 YYEEEE. The CDR3 loop spans 14 amino acids. Trimming cost V 1 base and J 4 bases; bases outside gene matches: 3. In DNA form, the CDR3 reads TGTGCCAGCAGCTTGAACAGGGGGGGCTATGGCTACACCTTC. Translating it yields CASSLNRGGYGYTF.

Here the CDR3 reads CASSPTVHYGYTF. DNA of the CDR3: TGTGCCAGCAGTCCGACCGTCCACTATGGCTACACCTTC. The rearrangement uses TRBV12-3 or TRBV12-4 and TRBJ1-2, with D unresolved. This CDR3 region has 13 residues. The ends were cut back, 5 bases at V and 3 bases at J, with 10 bases in the middle.

The V call is TRBV27, the J call TRBJ1-4; no clear D gene. Between the trimmed V and J ends, which lost 4 bases and 2 bases, there was a span of 14 bases. This CDR3 region has 16 residues. CDR1 is MNHEY, CDR2 SMNVEV, per germline (reference sequence). The CDR3 region has the DNA TGTGCCAGCAGTTCGCTGGAATCGGGCACTAATGAAAAACTGTTTTTT. It yields the protein CASSSLESGTNEKLFF.

The CDR3 DNA reads as TGCGCCAGCAGCCGTGACCGCGGGAGCCCGGAGCAGTACGTC. It encodes CASSRDRGSPEQYV. J is TRBJ2-7 and V is TRBV4-1; 7 nucleotides align to TRBD2. With V trimmed by 4 bases and J by 7 bases, 10 bases remained unmatched. The CDR3 runs 14 residues. Per germline, CDR1 MGHRA and CDR2 YSYEKL.

CDR3 in amino acids: CASSSGVNEKLFF. The DNA for the CDR3 is TGTGCCAGCAGCTCTGGAGTTAATGAAAAACTGTTTTTT. The V and J genes are TRBV7-9 and TRBJ1-4; no clear D gene. The germline CDR1 and CDR2 sequences are SEHNR and FQNEAQ (reference sequence). V shed 4 bases and J shed 4 bases, with 7 bases lying between them. This CDR3 spans 13 amino acids.